Shown below are 20 T cell receptor beta chains from a single sample sequenced in a study of cytomegalovirus exposure and HLA in healthy donors. It was with 60 Vbeta and 13 Jbeta primers that the PCR ran. The repertoire was sequenced with immunoSEQ multiplex PCR; TCRdb's copy has only in-frame clones and lacks some. Of roughly 120,000 clones detected, roughly 69% appear once; the ten largest clones hold roughly 9%. Sequencing was done on a sample of PBMCs. These TCRs come from a woman aged 40 to 55 in good health and CMV-seropositive.

V gene TRBV19 combines with J gene TRBJ1-1; 9 bases fit TRBD1. The CDR3 sequence is 16 residues long. Germline assignment: CDR1 LNHDA and CDR2 SQIVND (reference sequence). The trim removed 5 bases at V and 7 bases at J, leaving 14 bases unmatched. The DNA for the CDR3 is TGTGCCAGTAGTCCCTCGGGACAGGGTACTATAAGTGAAGCTTTCTTT. Encoded protein: CASSPSGQGTISEAFF.

The chain couples TRBV27 to TRBJ2-7; 11 nucleotides agree with TRBD1. Per the germline V gene, CDR1 is MNHEY and CDR2 is SMNVEV (reference sequence). The ends lost 9 bases at V and 2 bases at J; junction bases unmatched: 12. There are 16 residues in the CDR3. The CDR3 reads CASADSGQGGPYEQYF. The CDR3 bases are TGTGCCAGTGCAGACTCGGGACAGGGGGGACCCTACGAGCAGTACTTC.

This clone was seen a handful of times. The V gene is TRBV7-9, the J gene TRBJ2-7, with D maybe TRBD2 (6 bases). From germline, CDR1 is SEHNR and CDR2 FQNEAQ (reference sequence). Trimming took off 2 bases at V and 1 base at J, with 15 bases between the two ends. The CDR3 loop spans 16 amino acids. CDR3 loop: CASSLSGLYASYEQYF. The CDR3 DNA sequence: TGTGCCAGCAGCTTATCGGGACTTTACGCATCCTACGAGCAGTACTTC.

This clone was seen a handful of times. V and J are TRBV7-9 and TRBJ2-7, with D perhaps matching TRBD1 (6 bases). Trimming left V 5 bases short and J 2 bases short, with 10 bases between. Looked up from germline, CDR1 is SEHNR and CDR2 is FQNEAQ (reference sequence). The CDR3 runs 13 residues. The CDR3 DNA is TGTGCCAGCAGCCCACCAGGGGCCTACGAGCAGTACTTC. Translating gives CASSPPGAYEQYF. Drawing the rest from reference TRBV7-9 and TRBJ2-7, the complete variable domain is DTGVSQNPRHKITKRGQNVTFRCDPISEHNRLYWYRQTLGQGPEFLTYFQNEAQLEKSRLLSDRFSAERPKGSFSTLEIQRTEQGDSAMYLCASSPPGAYEQYFGPGTRLTVT.

This clone has only a few counts. The chain links TRBV11-2 to TRBJ2-7, with D unclear. Germline V gives CDR1 SGHAT, CDR2 FQNNGV. The CDR3 spans 15 residues. V dropped 5 bases and J dropped 0 bases, with 14 bases sitting between them. The CDR3 sequence is CASSRSPSGSYEQYF. The DNA of the CDR3 is TGTGCCAGCAGCCGATCACCTAGTGGCTCCTACGAGCAGTACTTC.

V and J are TRBV7-2 and TRBJ2-7; possible D gene TRBD1, 6 bases. The V gene lost 1 base and the J gene lost 6 bases, with 10 bases spanning the gap. CDR3 length equals 13 residues. In germline, CDR1 is SGHTA, CDR2 FQGNSA. CDR3 sequence reads: CASSLEQGGEQYF. The DNA of the CDR3 is TGTGCCAGCAGCTTAGAACAGGGTGGCGAGCAGTACTTC.

This CDR3 is CASTLKAKNIQYF. CDR3 in DNA: TGTGCCAGCACCCTAAAGGCCAAAAACATTCAGTACTTC. The chain combines TRBV7-2 with TRBJ2-4, with D unresolved. V lost 7 bases, J lost 1 base, and 8 bases lay in between. The CDR3 consists of 13 residues. Germline assignment: CDR1 SGHTA and CDR2 FQGNSA.

Only a few counts were recorded for this clone. The chain is built from TRBV27 and TRBJ1-1; 8 bases are a match to TRBD1. CDR1 and CDR2 from the germline V gene are MNHEY and SMNVEV (reference sequence). V lost 5 bases, J lost 5 bases, and 7 bases stayed unmatched. The CDR3 loop spans 14 amino acids. CDR3 sequence: CASSITGGNTEAFF. CDR3 nucleotide sequence: TGTGCCAGCAGTATAACAGGGGGAAATACTGAAGCTTTCTTT.

The rearrangement links TRBV10-3 to TRBJ2-1; D perhaps matches TRBD2 (6 bases). V lost 0 bases to trimming and J lost 8 bases, with 14 bases between them. The CDR3 totals 15 residues. Per germline, CDR1 ENHRY and CDR2 SYGVKD. The CDR3 nucleotides are TGTGCCATCAGTGAGTCGGGGGGAGAGGGCGATGAGCAGTTCTTC. Protein: CAISESGGEGDEQFF.

This clone was picked up a small number of times. This chain connects TRBV19 to TRBJ1-1, with D maybe TRBD1 (5 bases). CDR1 is LNHDA and CDR2 is SQIVND in the germline V gene (reference sequence). The CDR3 loop spans 15 amino acids. The V and J ends lost 4 bases and 1 base respectively, with 13 bases between them. CDR3 nucleotide sequence: TGTGCCAGTAGTAACAGGCCAGAACGGAACACTGAAGCTTTCTTT. Encoded protein: CASSNRPERNTEAFF. Looking up the rest from reference TRBV19 and TRBJ1-1 gives the full variable domain: DGGITQSPKYLFRKEGQNVTLSCEQNLNHDAMYWYRQDPGQGLRLIYYSQIVNDFQKGDIAEGYSVSREKKESFPLTVTSAQKNPTAFYLCASSNRPERNTEAFFGQGTRLTVV.

The chain links TRBV6-5 to TRBJ1-1; TRBD1 is a possible D gene (5 bases). Trimming removed 6 bases from V and 8 bases from J, with 16 bases in between. The CDR3 length is 13 residues. Per germline, CDR1 MNHEY and CDR2 SVGAGI. CDR3 in DNA: TGTGCCAGCAGCTATGATGAGACAGAGGAAGCTTTCTTT. This gives the protein CASSYDETEEAFF.

The rearrangement uses TRBV30 and TRBJ2-3; a possible D gene is TRBD2 (5 bases). V lost 4 bases, J lost 6 bases, and 17 bases lay in between. The CDR3 has 14 residues. Germline V gene data show CDR1 as GTSNPN and CDR2 as SVGIG (reference sequence). As DNA, the CDR3 is TGTGCCTGGACGGGGATCGGGATAGGGGATACGCAGTATTTT. This gives the protein CAWTGIGIGDTQYF.

This clone was counted a few times. This chain joins TRBV4-2 and TRBJ2-7, with 8 nucleotides matching TRBD1. The CDR3 has 18 amino acids. Unmatched junction bases numbered 10, after V lost 0 bases and J lost 0 bases. Germline lookup yields CDR1 LGHNA and CDR2 YNFKEQ. CDR3 bases: TGTGCCAGCAGCCAAGACCACTCAGGGGGCCGCAGCTCCTACGAGCAGTACTTC. It yields the protein CASSQDHSGGRSSYEQYF.

The CDR3 region has the DNA TGCGCCAGCAGCCCCGGAGGCGATGCGGGTGAGCAGTACTTC. Translated, it gives CASSPGGDAGEQYF. The chain couples TRBV5-1 to TRBJ2-7; the D gene is possibly TRBD2 (5 bases). This CDR3 is built from 14 residues. CDR1 and CDR2 (germline): SGHRS, YFSETQ. Trimming removed 4 bases at V and 7 bases at J, with 18 bases between.

This clone was seen a single time. The V and J genes are TRBV5-1 and TRBJ1-3, with 7 bases aligning to TRBD1. Germline V gene sequence: CDR1 SGHRS, CDR2 YFSETQ. The ends lost 1 base at V and 2 bases at J; junction bases unmatched: 6. The CDR3 contains 16 residues. This chain's CDR3 is CASSLSRGGAGNTIYF. CDR3 bases: TGCGCCAGCAGCTTGTCAAGAGGGGGCGCTGGAAACACCATATATTTT.

The genes are TRBV5-6 and TRBJ1-2; 7 nucleotides agree with TRBD1. The J segment lost 4 bases and the V segment lost 0 bases, leaving 9 bases of the junction unmatched. The length of the CDR3 is 16 residues. The germline gives CDR1 SGHDT, CDR2 YYEEEE. CDR3 in DNA: TGTGCCAGCAGCTTGGTATCACCGGGACAGAGCTATGGCTACACCTTC. Its protein product is CASSLVSPGQSYGYTF.

V and J are TRBV19 and TRBJ2-1; 8 bases map to TRBD2. The trim removed 5 bases at V and 1 base at J, leaving 7 bases unmatched. Germline-derived CDR1 and CDR2 are LNHDA and SQIVND (reference sequence). The CDR3 sequence is 16 residues long. CDR3 bases: TGTGCCAGTAGTGGAATGATAGCGGGGTCCTACAATGAGCAGTTCTTC. Amino acid sequence: CASSGMIAGSYNEQFF.

This sequence joins TRBV2 and TRBJ2-1; D is unclear. Germline CDR1 is SNHLY and CDR2 is FYNNEI. V lost 5 bases and J lost 4, with 9 bases in between. The CDR3 contains 13 residues. CDR3 region: CASSPEAYNEQFF. As DNA, the CDR3 is TGTGCCAGCAGTCCCGAGGCTTACAATGAGCAGTTCTTC.

The chain uses TRBV28 and TRBJ2-5, with a possible D match to TRBD1 (5 bases). Germline lookup yields CDR1 MDHEN and CDR2 SYDVKM. The ends were cut back, 4 bases at V and 1 base at J, with 13 bases in the middle. The CDR3 sequence is 15 residues long. The CDR3 DNA reads TGTGCCAGCAGTTCAGGGATGGAATCCCAAGAGACCCAGTACTTC. As protein: CASSSGMESQETQYF.

The genes are TRBV7-3 and TRBJ2-1, with 9 nucleotides matching TRBD2. The CDR3 runs 15 residues. The germline CDR1 and CDR2 sequences are SGHTA and FQGTGA. With 4 bases clipped from V and 7 bases from J, the junction kept 8 bases outside the gene matches. The CDR3 is CASSSPGTSSNEQFF. The DNA of the CDR3 is TGTGCCAGCAGCTCCCCCGGGACTAGCTCAAATGAGCAGTTCTTC.